These T cell receptor beta chains were read from a single sample in a study of blood T cell repertoires in COVID-19. Generated by immunoSEQ multiplex PCR, the TCRdb table keeps only in-frame clones and is missing some. This sample has some 70,000 clones, with approximately 83% found just once. The sample taken for sequencing was peripheral blood. The receptors were gathered from a woman aged 60-75 years with acute or convalescent COVID-19. CDR3s include the opening cysteine and the closing phenylalanine or tryptophan. A D gene is named only where the DNA matches it firmly. Only part of the rows carry a size: once, few, many, or a class if the clone is expanded.

clone size,V gene,D gene,J gene,CDR3 protein,CDR3 DNA
NA,TRBV6-1,TRBD1,TRBJ1-5,CASSERMDRATNQPQHF,TGTGCCAGCAGTGAGAGGATGGACAGGGCTACCAATCAGCCCCAGCATTTT
NA,TRBV14,NA,TRBJ1-2,CASSQGGSGYYGYTF,TGTGCCAGCAGCCAAGGAGGCAGCGGCTACTATGGCTACACCTTC
NA,TRBV30,TRBD1,TRBJ1-2,CAWSVLQGWGYTF,TGTGCCTGGAGTGTTCTACAGGGGTGGGGCTACACCTTC
NA,TRBV3-1/TRBV3-2,NA,TRBJ2-2,CASSQDGGSLTTGELFF,TGTGCCAGCAGCCAAGATGGGGGGAGTCTTACCACCGGGGAGCTGTTTTTT
NA,TRBV28,NA,TRBJ1-5,CASGRDSNQPQHF,TGTGCCAGCGGCAGGGATAGCAATCAGCCCCAGCATTTT
NA,TRBV11-2,TRBD1,TRBJ1-2,CASSPGQGAPYGYTF,TGTGCCAGCAGCCCCGGCCAGGGGGCCCCCTATGGCTACACCTTC
NA,TRBV28,NA,TRBJ1-2,CASSSYRVGGYTF,TGTGCCAGCAGTTCTTACAGGGTTGGTGGCTACACCTTC
few,TRBV3-1/TRBV3-2,TRBD1,TRBJ2-2,CASSQRSTGGELFF,TGTGCCAGCAGCCAAAGGTCGACAGGGGGGGAGCTGTTTTTT
NA,TRBV15,NA,TRBJ1-3,CATSRDNPTDTIYF,TGTGCCACCAGCAGAGATAACCCCACGGACACCATATATTTT
NA,TRBV7-8,NA,TRBJ2-2,CASSSRPLPTGELFF,TGTGCCAGCAGCTCGCGACCACTACCCACCGGGGAGCTGTTTTTT
NA,TRBV7-2,NA,TRBJ2-7,CASSLGEYPRDAYEQYF,TGTGCCAGCAGCTTAGGGGAGTATCCACGCGATGCCTACGAGCAGTACTTC
NA,TRBV4-2,NA,TRBJ1-6,CASSQVQDPPLHF,TGTGCCAGCAGCCAAGTTCAGGATCCACCCCTCCACTTT
NA,TRBV11-2,TRBD1,TRBJ2-6,CAIQGGQATNSGANVLTF,TGTGCCATTCAAGGGGGACAGGCAACAAACTCTGGGGCCAACGTCCTGACTTTC
once,TRBV7-3,NA,TRBJ2-7,CASSRQHAGEHEQYF,TGTGCCAGCTCACGGCAACACGCTGGGGAGCACGAGCAGTACTTC
NA,TRBV11-2,NA,TRBJ1-5,CASSPGGGRNQPQHF,TGTGCCAGCAGTCCCGGAGGTGGGCGAAATCAGCCCCAGCATTTT
NA,TRBV5-4,NA,TRBJ1-4,CASSLAGKNEKLFF,TGTGCCAGCAGCTTGGCAGGGAAGAATGAAAAACTGTTTTTT
once,TRBV7-9,NA,TRBJ2-7,CASSLSWESSYEQYF,TGTGCCAGCAGCTTATCGTGGGAGTCAAGCTACGAGCAGTACTTC
once,TRBV6-4,TRBD1,TRBJ2-1,CASSEDTGALRNEQFF,TGTGCCAGCAGTGAGGATACAGGGGCCCTAAGGAATGAGCAGTTCTTC
once,TRBV12-3/TRBV12-4,NA,TRBJ1-1,CASSLLSGTEAFF,TGTGCCAGCAGCCTATTGAGTGGTACTGAAGCTTTCTTT
once,TRBV2,NA,TRBJ1-2,CASMGPNYGYTF,TGTGCCAGCATGGGCCCTAACTATGGCTACACCTTC
NA,TRBV5-6,NA,TRBJ2-1,CASSRSATNYNEQFF,TGTGCCAGCAGTCGGTCCGCAACTAACTACAATGAGCAGTTCTTC
NA,TRBV10-3,NA,TRBJ1-6,CAISESGFGSPLHF,TGTGCCATCAGTGAATCAGGGTTCGGTTCACCCCTCCACTTT
NA,TRBV15,NA,TRBJ2-3,CATSKGGAKDTQYF,TGTGCCACCAGCAAAGGGGGAGCTAAAGATACGCAGTATTTT
NA,TRBV27,NA,TRBJ1-3,CASSSGAGNTIYF,TGTGCCAGCAGTTCAGGGGCCGGAAACACCATATATTTT
NA,TRBV6-1,NA,TRBJ2-3,CASSDRGVGTDTQYF,TGTGCCAGCAGTGACAGGGGGGTTGGCACAGATACGCAGTATTTT
NA,TRBV6-5,NA,TRBJ2-1,CASSYSPGAEQFF,TGTGCCAGCAGTTACTCACCAGGGGCTGAGCAGTTCTTC
NA,TRBV2,NA,TRBJ1-6,CASSPGTDTSPLHF,TGTGCCAGCAGTCCCGGGACTGATACTTCACCCCTCCACTTT
NA,TRBV3-1/TRBV3-2,TRBD2,TRBJ2-2,CASSQRSGRFDTGELFF,TGTGCCAGCAGCCAAAGAAGCGGGAGGTTCGACACCGGGGAGCTGTTTTTT
NA,TRBV2,NA,TRBJ2-5,CASSEILSGEETQYF,TGTGCCAGCAGTGAAATATTGTCTGGGGAGGAGACCCAGTACTTC
NA,TRBV28,TRBD2,TRBJ2-7,CASSKRLAGKNEQYF,TGTGCCAGCAGTAAGAGACTAGCGGGTAAAAACGAGCAGTACTTC
few,TRBV5-4,NA,TRBJ1-5,CASSWGGTNSNQPQHF,TGTGCCAGCAGCTGGGGGGGAACAAATAGCAATCAGCCCCAGCATTTT
many,TRBV4-1,NA,TRBJ1-1,CASSQERQVNTEAFF,TGCGCCAGCAGCCAAGAGCGACAGGTGAACACTGAAGCTTTCTTT
NA,TRBV24-1,TRBD1,TRBJ1-2,CATSDTGTGALYGYTF,TGTGCCACCAGTGATACAGGGACAGGGGCCCTCTATGGCTACACCTTC
NA,TRBV30,TRBD1,TRBJ1-2,CAWKYDRGVVYGYTF,TGTGCCTGGAAGTACGACAGGGGAGTAGTCTATGGCTACACCTTC
NA,TRBV7-7,TRBD1,TRBJ2-2,CASSFDRGTGELFF,TGTGCTAGCAGCTTCGACAGGGGGACCGGGGAGCTGTTTTTT
NA,TRBV5-1,TRBD1,TRBJ1-1,CASRWGQGTEAFF,TGCGCCAGCAGGTGGGGACAGGGAACTGAAGCTTTCTTT
NA,TRBV7-8,TRBD2,TRBJ2-2,CASSLKAGSYTGELFF,TGTGCCAGCAGCTTAAAAGCGGGGAGCTATACCGGGGAGCTGTTTTTT
NA,TRBV10-3,TRBD1,TRBJ1-1,CAISEAGTGGGTEAFF,TGTGCCATCAGTGAGGCCGGGACAGGGGGCGGGACTGAAGCTTTCTTT
few,TRBV4-1,NA,TRBJ1-3,CASSQGLFGNTIYF,TGCGCCAGCAGCCAAGGACTTTTCGGAAACACCATATATTTT
NA,TRBV2,NA,TRBJ1-1,CASSGRLNTEAFF,TGTGCCAGCAGTGGGAGATTGAACACTGAAGCTTTCTTT
NA,TRBV12-5,TRBD1,TRBJ2-4,CASGLGGQGKNIQYF,TGTGCTAGTGGTTTGGGGGGACAGGGTAAGAACATTCAGTACTTC